This TCR beta chain was sequenced in a study of tumor-infiltrating lymphocytes in primary liver carcinoma. Whole-study findings and limits: Present in all five tumor regions were only about 8-24% of the top clones.

This CDR3 has 13 amino acids. Germline V gene sequence: CDR1 SGHAT, CDR2 FQNNGV. With respect to this clonotype: Its antigen is not known. The junction and the germline gene differ at one end; a read error may be behind it.

A constant-region primer primed TCR beta cDNA synthesis from 500 to 550 ng of total RNA. Slightly modified ARM-PCR with three nested multiplex PCR rounds yielded TCR beta libraries. TRBV1-TRBV30 forward primers paired with a C-beta reverse primer were used in the first two PCR rounds, which ran roughly 9 cycles each. TCRdb reanalysed the multiplex PCR reads using MiXCR and keeps one entry per CDR3 protein. Of approximately 92,000 distinct CDR3 sequences in the sample, 55% to 75% were seen once. It was from 20-30 mg of unsorted bulk tissue that RNA and DNA were co-extracted. The sequenced material came from liver tumor tissue from sampling region 5. Subset here: tumor region T5, tumor centre. This sequence was found in a woman between 55 and 75 years old with primary liver carcinoma and hepatitis B virus infection. The chain employs TRBV11-2 and TRBJ2-1, with D perhaps TRBD1 or TRBD2 (7 bases each). The CDR3 is CASSLEGAGQQLF. The DNA of the CDR3 is TGTGCCAGCAGCTTAGAGGGAGCGGGACAGCAGTTATTT.